This T cell receptor (beta chain) came from a study of blood T cell repertoires in COVID-19. Across the study: Sites across the United States, Italy and Spain contributed samples from acute and convalescent COVID-19. T cells, B-cell-depleted T cells, or PBMCs supplied cDNA or gDNA.

V dropped 6 bases and J dropped 6; count of bases not matched to a gene: 9. The CDR3 spans 15 residues. Germline assignment: CDR1 SNHLY and CDR2 FYNNEI. Original processing notes: The authors estimated nucleated cell counts from reference gene primer amplification. The data were produced by immunoSEQ multiplex PCR, yet TCRdb's version contains in-frame clones alone and is incomplete. V and J calls and clone size come straight from that table; D and trimming were deduced from the DNA. The sample has about 160,000 clones, 75% to 90% seen once. Sequences were obtained from peripheral blood. The V and J genes are TRBV2 and TRBJ1-1, with 11 bases aligning to TRBD1. This sequence was found in a man in his sixties or seventies with acute or convalescent COVID-19. CDR3 protein: CASRARDRGASEAFF. The CDR3 nucleotides are TGTGCCAGCAGAGCCCGGGACAGGGGGGCGTCTGAAGCTTTCTTT.